A selection of T cell receptor beta chains follows, all from one sample in a study of blood T cell repertoires in COVID-19. Method: immunoSEQ multiplex PCR; TCRdb's copy keeps in-frame clones and lacks some. Here the sample spans roughly 410,000 clones, 70% to 90% being singletons. The specimen sequenced was peripheral blood. Every receptor here comes from a woman aged 40 to 55 with COVID-19, enrolled during active disease. Both conserved end residues are part of each CDR3. A D gene is named only where the DNA matches it firmly. Clone size is shown for a subset of rows, as once, few, many or a class of expanded clone.

j_call	v_call	d_call	clone_size	cdr3_nt	cdr3_aa
TRBJ1-1	TRBV5-5	TRBD1	.	TGTGCCAGCAGCTTGTCGGGGAACAGGGGGAACACTGAAGCTTTCTTT	CASSLSGNRGNTEAFF
TRBJ2-5	TRBV27	.	.	TGTGCCAGCAGTTCCCCAGGGGAGACCCAGTACTTC	CASSSPGETQYF
TRBJ1-1	TRBV2	.	.	TGTGCCAGCAAAACCGACCTCGGACAAAACACTGAAGCTTTCTTT	CASKTDLGQNTEAFF
TRBJ2-7	TRBV6-5	TRBD1	.	TGTGCCAGCAGTTTGACCGGGACAGGGGATCTTCGGCAGTACTTC	CASSLTGTGDLRQYF
TRBJ2-6	TRBV28	.	.	TGTGCCAGCAGTGAGCTCAGGGCCTCTGGGGCCAACGTCCTGACTTTC	CASSELRASGANVLTF
TRBJ1-5	TRBV28	TRBD1	.	TGTGCCAGCAGTCCCCCCCACAGGGGAAAGGGAGGCAATCAGCCCCAGCATTTT	CASSPPHRGKGGNQPQHF
TRBJ1-3	TRBV4-3	.	.	TGCGCCAGCAGCCAAGAGCGGGGACCCTTCTCTGGAAACACCATATATTTT	CASSQERGPFSGNTIYF
TRBJ1-1	TRBV7-2	TRBD1	.	TGTGCCAGCAGCTTAGCGAATTGGAGCCGGGACAGGGGGTCAACTGAAGCTTTCTTT	CASSLANWSRDRGSTEAFF
TRBJ1-1	TRBV5-1	.	.	TGCGCCAGCAGCTTGGCCGGGCAGTTCGGGGGAGAAGCTTTCTTT	CASSLAGQFGGEAFF
TRBJ1-5	TRBV15	.	.	TGTGCCACCAGCTTCACAGGGAGCGGGGAACCCCAGCATTTT	CATSFTGSGEPQHF
TRBJ2-3	TRBV7-3	TRBD2	.	TGTGCCAGCAGCTCCGAAGCGGGGGGCACAGATACGCAGTATTTT	CASSSEAGGTDTQYF
TRBJ1-6	TRBV7-2	.	.	TGTGCCAGTCGGACAATTAATTCACCCCTCCACTTT	CASRTINSPLHF
TRBJ1-2	TRBV20-1	.	.	TGCAGTGCTAGGGGGGGCTATGGCTACACCTTC	CSARGGYGYTF
TRBJ2-7	TRBV6-5	.	.	TGTGCCAGCAGTTACTCCCCCGGGACACCCTACGAGCAGTACTTC	CASSYSPGTPYEQYF
TRBJ2-3	TRBV2	TRBD1	.	TGTGCCAGCCCCGGGACAGGGGGGGATACAGATACGCAGTATTTT	CASPGTGGDTDTQYF
TRBJ2-3	TRBV5-1	TRBD2	.	TGCGCCAGCAGCTTCCTGGGACTAGCGGTTAGCACAGATACGCAGTATTTT	CASSFLGLAVSTDTQYF
TRBJ1-1	TRBV5-4	.	.	TGTGCCAGCAGCGCCGGACGGAAGGGGCAGGTGAACACTGAAGCTTTCTTT	CASSAGRKGQVNTEAFF
TRBJ2-2	TRBV5-4	.	.	TGTGCCAGCAGCCCTACCCCTAGCATGAACACCGGGGAGCTGTTTTTT	CASSPTPSMNTGELFF
TRBJ2-1	TRBV5-6	TRBD2	.	TGTGCCAGCAGTCTAGCGGGAGACCCCTACAATGAGCAGTTCTTC	CASSLAGDPYNEQFF
TRBJ1-5	TRBV4-1	.	.	TGCGCCAGCAGCCACCCAAATCAGCCCCAGCATTTT	CASSHPNQPQHF
TRBJ1-2	TRBV24-1	TRBD1	.	TGTGCCACCAGTGATGTAGGGACAGCCTACACCTTC	CATSDVGTAYTF
TRBJ1-2	TRBV19	.	.	TGTGCCAGTAGTATGGTCGGCAGAGAAGACTACTATGGCTACACCTTC	CASSMVGREDYYGYTF
TRBJ2-5	TRBV28	TRBD1	.	TGTGCCAGCAGTTTCCCGGGACAGGGCAAAGAGACCCAGTACTTC	CASSFPGQGKETQYF
TRBJ2-2	TRBV28	TRBD1	few	TGTGCCAGCAGAAACCGGGACAGGGTGACCGGGGAGCTGTTTTTT	CASRNRDRVTGELFF
TRBJ2-7	TRBV5-6	.	.	TGTGCCAGCAGCTTGTACGACGGAGTACCGGGGGAGCAGTACTTC	CASSLYDGVPGEQYF
TRBJ1-2	TRBV30	TRBD1	.	TGTGCCTGGACGGACAGGGGCCGAGGCTACACCTTC	CAWTDRGRGYTF
TRBJ1-5	TRBV5-1	.	.	TGCGCCAGCAGCTTGGTGCCGGGGAGCAATCAGCCCCAGCATTTT	CASSLVPGSNQPQHF
TRBJ1-1	TRBV2	TRBD1	.	TGTGCCAGCAGTGATAGGGGACAGTACACTGAAGCTTTCTTT	CASSDRGQYTEAFF
TRBJ1-3	TRBV28	.	.	TGTGCCAGCAGTCAGGTTGGGGCTCTCGAAAACACCATATATTTT	CASSQVGALENTIYF
TRBJ1-1	TRBV7-2	.	.	TGTGCCAGCAGCTTGGTGACACTTAACACTGAAGCTTTCTTT	CASSLVTLNTEAFF
TRBJ2-1	TRBV7-2	TRBD2	.	TGTGCCAGCAGCTTAATCTCTGCGGGAGGGGCGTTCTTC	CASSLISAGGAFF
TRBJ2-3	TRBV11-2	.	.	TGTGCCAGCAGCGTCGAGTCTATTTCTAGCACAGATACGCAGTATTTT	CASSVESISSTDTQYF
TRBJ2-6	TRBV28	.	.	TGTGCCAGCAGTTTGCTCTTGGGACTGACCTCTGGGGCCAACGTCCTGACTTTC	CASSLLLGLTSGANVLTF
TRBJ2-7	TRBV28	.	.	TGTGCCAGCAGTTTATACGACAGGCTGGTCTACGAGCAGTACTTC	CASSLYDRLVYEQYF
TRBJ1-1	TRBV27	.	.	TGTGCCAGCAGTTTATACCCCCCCCCAGGTGCGAACACTGAAGCTTTCTTT	CASSLYPPPGANTEAFF
TRBJ2-1	TRBV18	TRBD1	.	TGTGCCAGCTCACCGCCTAACAGGGGGGATCGCAATGAGCAGTTCTTC	CASSPPNRGDRNEQFF
TRBJ2-7	TRBV27	TRBD1	.	TGTGCCAGCAGTTTAATTACGGGACAGGGCCCGTACGAGCAGTACTTC	CASSLITGQGPYEQYF
TRBJ2-3	TRBV29-1	TRBD1	.	TGCAGCGGGGGACAGGGCCTAGGCACAGATACGCAGTATTTT	CSGGQGLGTDTQYF
TRBJ1-1	TRBV6-6	.	.	TGTGCCAGCAGTTACCGGGGAACGAACACTGAAGCTTTCTTT	CASSYRGTNTEAFF
TRBJ2-1	TRBV28	.	.	TGTGCCAGCAGTCTAGTCGGTCTCACGACTAGCTCCTACAATGAGCAGTTCTTC	CASSLVGLTTSSYNEQFF
TRBJ1-1	TRBV29-1	.	.	TGCAGCGTCAGGACAGCTGAAGCTTTCTTT	CSVRTAEAFF
TRBJ1-2	TRBV28	TRBD1	.	TGTGCCAGCAGTGTCGACAGGGGGTACTATGGCTACACCTTC	CASSVDRGYYGYTF
TRBJ1-3	TRBV21-1	.	.	TGTGCCAGCAGCGCCCACAGGGGGAATGGAAACACCATATATTTT	CASSAHRGNGNTIYF
TRBJ2-1	TRBV24-1	.	.	TGTGCCACCAGTGACCCTCGTCGGGAACCGAGCCCTCTTCTCTTC	CATSDPRREPSPLLF
TRBJ2-1	TRBV28	TRBD2	.	TGTGCCAGCAGTTCGAGCGGGAGCTCCTACAATGAGCAGTTCTTC	CASSSSGSSYNEQFF
TRBJ1-2	TRBV30	.	.	TGTGCCTGGACCCCACGGGGGTATGGCTACACCTTC	CAWTPRGYGYTF
TRBJ1-1	TRBV5-4	.	.	TGTGCCAGCAGCTTGGTTGGGGGGGCCTACACTGAAGCTTTCTTT	CASSLVGGAYTEAFF
TRBJ1-1	TRBV9	TRBD1	.	TGTGCCAGCAGCATCCGGGACAGGGGCACGAACACTGAAGCTTTCTTT	CASSIRDRGTNTEAFF
TRBJ2-1	TRBV10-3	.	.	TGTGCCACAGGACAGATCTCCTACAATGAGCAGTTCTTC	CATGQISYNEQFF
TRBJ1-2	TRBV12-3/TRBV12-4	TRBD1	.	TGTGCCAGCAGAACCGGGACAGTCGCCGGCTACACCTTC	CASRTGTVAGYTF
TRBJ1-1	TRBV10-3	TRBD1	few	TGTGCCATCAGTGAGGGACAGGGATCTGAAGCTTTCTTT	CAISEGQGSEAFF
TRBJ1-5	TRBV19	.	.	TGTGCCAGTAGAAGAGGGCAGGGCCCAGGGGGCAATCAGCCCCAGCATTTT	CASRRGQGPGGNQPQHF
TRBJ1-1	TRBV2	.	.	TGTGCCAGCGGGGAGAGGAGAGGGATAAGCGAAGCTTTCTTT	CASGERRGISEAFF
TRBJ2-7	TRBV9	TRBD2	.	TGTGCCAGCAGCGTAGGGGGAGCGGGAACCTACGAGCAGTACTTC	CASSVGGAGTYEQYF
TRBJ1-6	TRBV28	TRBD1	.	TGTGCCAGCAGTCAACGGACAGGGCGTAATTCACCCCTCCACTTT	CASSQRTGRNSPLHF
TRBJ1-1	TRBV5-4	.	.	TGTGCCAGCAGCGGGCAGGGGCGGAACACTGAAGCTTTCTTT	CASSGQGRNTEAFF
TRBJ1-2	TRBV27	.	once	TGTGCCAGCAAACAGGGAAAGAATGGCTACACCTTC	CASKQGKNGYTF
TRBJ1-1	TRBV19	TRBD1	few	TGTGCCAGTAGTACCCAGGGGGCCGGCACTGAAGCTTTCTTT	CASSTQGAGTEAFF
TRBJ2-1	TRBV6-6	.	.	TGTGCCAGCAGTCCACCAGGCGGGAATTTTTACTACAATGAGCAGTTCTTC	CASSPPGGNFYYNEQFF
TRBJ1-2	TRBV15	TRBD1	.	TGTGCCACCAGCCTACTAGCTACCGGGACAGAAGGCTACACCTTC	CATSLLATGTEGYTF